This T cell receptor beta chain was retrieved from a study of T cell repertoires in cytomegalovirus infection. General study findings and limits: CMV carriers having the relevant HLA were flagged by cumulative public TCR beta family frequency.

Via MiXCR, TCRdb re-called the reads, giving one row per CDR3 protein. In the table there are roughly 760,000 distinct CDR3 sequences, roughly 35% of which are singletons. Deletions cut 3 bases from V and 8 bases from J, with 11 bases between. CDR1 and CDR2 (germline): MDHEN, SYDVKM. This CDR3 is built from 14 residues. This clonotype has a single count. Antigen specificity is unknown. The sample was PBMCs. The J gene is TRBJ1-6, the V gene TRBV28; no definite D call. This receptor was taken from a human donor in good health (CMV status not recorded). Some clones in this sample may be carry-over from other donors' samples. The CDR3 is CASSFPTSYSPLHF. The CDR3 DNA reads as TGTGCCAGCAGTTTCCCCACCTCTTATTCACCCCTCCACTTT.